What follows are 15 T cell receptor beta chains derived from one specimen sequenced in a study of identical twins. TCRdb re-called the 5' RACE reads through MiXCR, storing one row per CDR3 protein. Among around 490,000 distinct CDR3 sequences, around 15% were seen once, and the ten largest hold more than 0.4%. These data also formed part of another study, on yellow fever vaccine responses in identical twins.

Sequencing was performed on CD4+ T cells sorted from blood. The receptors were gathered from a woman under 30 in good health.

This clonotype was picked up a small number of times. The chain uses TRBV2 and TRBJ2-1, with D perhaps matching TRBD2 (6 bases). The CDR3 contains 15 residues. The germline V gene has CDR1 SNHLY and CDR2 FYNNEI. V lost 1 base to trimming and J lost 8 bases, with 15 bases between them. CDR3 in DNA: TGTGCCAGCAGTGAAGAGCTAGCGCGAGGGGATGAGCAGTTCTTC. This translates into CASSEELARGDEQFF. The full variable domain, completed using reference TRBV2 and TRBJ2-1, is EPEVTQTPSHQVTQMGQEVILRCVPISNHLYFYWYRQILGQKVEFLVSFYNNEISEKSEIFDDQFSVERPDGSNFTLKIRSTKLEDSAMYFCASSEELARGDEQFFGPGTRLTVL.

This clonotype has only a few counts. The J gene is TRBJ2-1, the V gene TRBV28; 7 positions match TRBD2. Trimming took 5 bases from V and 6 from J; bases not matched to a gene: 16. The CDR3 contains 17 residues. Germline V lookup: CDR1 MDHEN, CDR2 SYDVKM. CDR3 protein: CASSLPYQAGVRNEQFF. The CDR3 nucleotides are TGTGCCAGCAGTCTCCCTTATCAGGCGGGGGTGCGCAATGAGCAGTTCTTC. Full variable domain (outside the CDR3, taken from reference TRBV28 and TRBJ2-1): DVKVTQSSRYLVKRTGEKVFLECVQDMDHENMFWYRQDPGLGLRLIYFSYDVKMKEKGDIPEGYSVSREKKERFSLILESASTNQTSMYLCASSLPYQAGVRNEQFFGPGTRLTVL.

The chain carries TRBV29-1 and TRBJ2-6, with D tentatively TRBD2 (5 bases). This CDR3 has 14 residues. Germline V gives CDR1 SQVTM, CDR2 ANQGSEA. V lost 3 bases and J lost 0, with 6 bases in between. The CDR3 loop is CSVDGGSGANVLTF. The CDR3 DNA follows: TGCAGCGTTGATGGAGGCTCTGGGGCCAACGTCCTGACTTTC.

The rearrangement links TRBV7-3 to TRBJ2-2; no clear D gene. Looked up from germline, CDR1 is SGHTA and CDR2 is FQGTGA. Trimming took 5 bases from V and 1 from J, leaving 11 bases between them. This CDR3 is built from 15 residues. This CDR3 is CASSPSVGNTGELFF. The CDR3 nucleotides are TGTGCCAGCAGCCCGTCCGTAGGGAACACCGGGGAGCTGTTTTTT.

The chain couples TRBV7-2 to TRBJ2-5; D perhaps matches TRBD1 (6 bases). The germline gives CDR1 SGHTA, CDR2 FQGNSA. CDR3 length equals 17 residues. V was clipped by 2 bases and J by 4 bases, with 20 bases between them. The CDR3 is CASSLRKGTPWGETQYF. The CDR3 DNA reads TGTGCCAGCAGCTTAAGAAAGGGGACACCCTGGGGAGAGACCCAGTACTTC.

The chain combines TRBV5-1 with TRBJ2-2, with D unresolved. The CDR3 is 14 amino acids. Germline CDR1 SGHRS, CDR2 YFSETQ. V was cut by 1 base and J by 3 bases, with 7 bases left in between. In DNA form, the CDR3 reads TGCGCCAGCAGCTTGCAAGGGCACACCGGGGAGCTGTTTTTT. It encodes CASSLQGHTGELFF.

This chain uses TRBV7-8 with TRBJ2-1, with TRBD2 matching 11 bases. Germline V lookup: CDR1 SGHVS, CDR2 FQNEAQ. V lost 1 base and J lost 9; bases outside the gene matches: 17. The CDR3 covers 19 residues. CDR3 DNA sequence: TGTGCCAGCAGCTTAGTCACCTCCGGTAGCGGGAGGGCCGGGGGTGAGCAGTTCTTC. Residues: CASSLVTSGSGRAGGEQFF.

This clonotype came up a few times. V is TRBV6-5 and J is TRBJ2-2; D is possibly TRBD2 (5 bases). Trimming pared 2 bases from V and 0 bases from J, leaving 10 bases between. Germline-derived CDR1 and CDR2 are MNHEY and SVGAGI. This CDR3 spans 16 amino acids. The chain's CDR3 is CASSYRRLPNTGELFF. In DNA form, the CDR3 reads TGTGCCAGCAGTTACCGGAGGCTACCGAACACCGGGGAGCTGTTTTTT.

The V and J genes are TRBV10-3 and TRBJ2-1; D is uncertain. The CDR3 spans 11 residues. Per the germline V gene, CDR1 is ENHRY and CDR2 is SYGVKD. V was trimmed by 8 bases and J by 6 bases, leaving 8 bases between them. The CDR3 nucleotides read TGTGCCATCTCCCCGGGCAATGAGCAGTTCTTC. Encoded protein: CAISPGNEQFF.

The chain employs TRBV18 and TRBJ2-2; 12 bases are a match to TRBD2. With V trimmed by 4 bases and J by 4 bases, 7 bases remained unmatched. Germline V lookup: CDR1 KGHSH, CDR2 LQKENI. CDR3 length equals 17 residues. CDR3 sequence: CASSQGLAGPLTGELFF. The CDR3 DNA follows: TGTGCCAGCTCACAAGGACTAGCGGGACCCCTCACCGGGGAGCTGTTTTTT.

This clonotype occurred a few times. The CDR3 spells CASTGGISEQYF. The DNA for the CDR3 is TGTGCCAGCACAGGGGGTATCTCCGAGCAGTACTTC. This rearrangement joins TRBV2 to TRBJ2-7, with 7 bases fitting TRBD1. The CDR3 consists of 12 residues. The germline V gene has CDR1 SNHLY and CDR2 FYNNEI. The V gene end was trimmed by 7 bases and the J gene end by 6 bases; junction bases not matched to a gene: 6.

Ten or more counts support this clonotype. The chain has TRBV12-3 or TRBV12-4 and TRBJ2-5; D possibly uses TRBD1 or TRBD2 (5 bases each). There are 14 residues in the CDR3. V lost 3 bases to trimming and J lost 4 bases, with 12 bases between them. This CDR3 is CASSLWGSGETQYF. The CDR3 nucleotides are TGTGCCAGCAGTTTGTGGGGGAGTGGAGAGACCCAGTACTTC.

This clonotype turned up a few times. V is TRBV4-2 and J is TRBJ2-5, with 8 bases that match TRBD1. The CDR3 sequence is 15 residues long. V was clipped by 2 bases and J by 1 base; unmatched bases: 3. Per germline, CDR1 LGHNA and CDR2 YNFKEQ. The CDR3 loop reads CASSQPGQGQETQYF. The CDR3 DNA sequence: TGTGCCAGCAGCCAACCTGGACAGGGCCAAGAGACCCAGTACTTC.

This clonotype was seen ten or more times. The rearrangement links TRBV12-3 or TRBV12-4 to TRBJ2-7; D tentatively reads TRBD1 or TRBD2 (5 bases each). V lost 3 bases to trimming and J lost 2 bases, with 14 bases between them. The CDR3 is 15 residues long. CDR3 nucleotide sequence: TGTGCCAGCAGTTTTGGGGGACCAAGGGCCTACGAGCAGTACTTC. It codes for CASSFGGPRAYEQYF.

A few counts support this clonotype. V is TRBV20-1 and J is TRBJ2-7, with 7 bases lining up with TRBD2. Trimming at V came to 1 base and at J to 0 bases, leaving 0 bases not matched to a gene. The CDR3 sequence is 13 residues long. Germline assignment: CDR1 DFQATT and CDR2 SNEGSKA (reference sequence). CDR3 protein: CSARVAGSYEQYF. DNA for the CDR3: TGCAGTGCTAGAGTAGCGGGCTCCTACGAGCAGTACTTC.